These 21 T cell receptor beta chains were sequenced from one sample in a study of OX40 agonist ivuxolimab in advanced cancers. Repertoires were generated with immunoSEQ multiplex PCR, while TCRdb's copy carries only in-frame clones and drops some. The data hold about 99,000 clones, with approximately 93% observed a single time. The source was CD4+ or CD8+ T cells sorted from blood, collected in a trial of the OX40 agonist ivuxolimab. The receptors were gathered from an adult with an advanced solid tumor such as melanoma, head and neck, liver or kidney cancer.

The chain combines TRBV15 with TRBJ2-7; no clear D gene. The V and J ends lost 0 bases and 2 bases respectively, with 11 bases between them. There are 15 residues in the CDR3. The germline V gene has CDR1 LNHNV and CDR2 YYDKDF (reference sequence). CDR3 protein: CATSRDSEKPYEQYF. Written as DNA, the CDR3 is TGTGCCACCAGCAGAGATTCTGAGAAACCCTACGAGCAGTACTTC.

The genes are TRBV7-3 and TRBJ2-3; TRBD2 matches 12 bases. Germline CDR1 SGHTA, CDR2 FQGTGA. The CDR3 runs to 19 residues. The ends lost 2 bases at V and 0 bases at J; junction bases unmatched: 9. The CDR3 DNA reads TGTGCCAGCAGCTTATTTGGCCGTGGACTAGCGGGGAGCACAGATACGCAGTATTTT. Residues: CASSLFGRGLAGSTDTQYF.

The CDR3, as DNA: TGTGCCAGCAGCGCCCAGCTCTCTGAAGCTTTCTTT. This encodes CASSAQLSEAFF. J is TRBJ1-1 and V is TRBV7-2; D not certain. The CDR3 length is 12 residues. V dropped 5 bases and J dropped 6 bases, with 10 bases sitting between them. Looked up from germline, CDR1 is SGHTA and CDR2 is FQGNSA. Filled out from reference TRBV7-2 and TRBJ1-1, the complete variable domain reads GAGVSQSPSNKVTEKGKDVELRCDPISGHTALYWYRQSLGQGLEFLIYFQGNSAPDKSGLPSDRFSAERTGGSVSTLTIQRTQQEDSAVYLCASSAQLSEAFFGQGTRLTVV.

This chain connects TRBV11-2 to TRBJ2-1; D assignment may be TRBD1 or TRBD2 (6 bases each). The CDR3 consists of 14 residues. Deletions cut 5 bases from V and 8 bases from J, with 16 bases between. Germline-derived CDR1 and CDR2 are SGHAT and FQNNGV. DNA for the CDR3: TGTGCCAGCAGCCCCGTGGGGGGCTCGGATGAGCAGTTCTTC. Protein: CASSPVGGSDEQFF.

This chain connects TRBV10-3 to TRBJ1-3; D is ambiguous. The CDR3 covers 12 residues. CDR1 and CDR2 from the germline V gene are ENHRY and SYGVKD. The V and J ends lost 9 bases and 2 bases respectively, with 8 bases between them. For the CDR3, the DNA is TGTGCCATTTGGCAGCCTGGAAACACCATATATTTT. This sequence encodes CAIWQPGNTIYF.

This rearrangement joins TRBV20-1 to TRBJ2-2, with D tentatively TRBD1 (6 bases). Trimming stripped 5 bases from V and 7 bases from J, with 8 bases between. The CDR3 is 11 amino acids. Germline CDR1 and CDR2: DFQATT and SNEGSKA (reference sequence). The chain's CDR3 is CSAYRVGELFF. The CDR3 DNA is TGCAGTGCTTACAGGGTCGGGGAGCTGTTTTTT.

This clone occurred once. The V and J genes are TRBV28 and TRBJ1-2; D is undetermined. Looked up from germline, CDR1 is MDHEN and CDR2 is SYDVKM. Trimming cost V 6 bases and J 4 bases, with 9 bases left between them. The CDR3 is 12 amino acids. The chain's CDR3 is CASREVFYGYTF. CDR3 DNA sequence: TGTGCCAGCAGGGAGGTTTTCTATGGCTACACCTTC.

The CDR3 coding sequence is TGTGCCACCCGAGGCGCAAGTACAGATACGCAGTATTTT. Protein product: CATRGASTDTQYF. This chain connects TRBV15 to TRBJ2-3; no clear D gene. This CDR3 has 13 residues. V gave up 8 bases and J gave up 3 bases, with 12 bases separating them. The germline gives CDR1 LNHNV, CDR2 YYDKDF (reference sequence).

The V call is TRBV6-5, the J call TRBJ2-2, with D possibly being TRBD1 (7 bases). The V gene lost 4 bases and the J gene lost 4 bases, with 13 bases spanning the gap. This CDR3 spans 15 amino acids. Germline loops: CDR1 MNHEY, CDR2 SVGAGI. The CDR3 DNA reads TGTGCCAGCAGTTCAGGGGGGCGGGGCACCGGGGAGCTGTTTTTT. Its translation: CASSSGGRGTGELFF.

CDR3 protein: CASGGTASLTEAFF. For the CDR3, the DNA is TGTGCCAGCGGAGGGACAGCGTCCCTCACTGAAGCTTTCTTT. The chain has TRBV19 and TRBJ1-1, with 7 nucleotides matching TRBD1. Germline loops: CDR1 LNHDA, CDR2 SQIVND (reference sequence). The CDR3 is 14 amino acids. Trimming cost V 9 bases and J 4 bases; bases outside gene matches: 11.

The chain has TRBV18 and TRBJ2-5; 7 bases are shared with TRBD1. Trimming took 2 bases from V and 2 from J; bases not matched to a gene: 5. This CDR3 has 15 residues. Germline loops: CDR1 KGHSH, CDR2 LQKENI. The chain's CDR3 is CASSPRTGPQETQYF. In DNA form, the CDR3 reads TGTGCCAGCTCACCAAGGACAGGCCCTCAAGAGACCCAGTACTTC.

This rearrangement joins TRBV5-1 to TRBJ2-1, with a possible D match to TRBD2 (5 bases). Trimming left V 0 bases short and J 7 bases short, with 14 bases between. CDR1 and CDR2 from the germline V gene are SGHRS and YFSETQ. CDR3 length: 15 amino acids. The CDR3 bases are TGCGCCAGCAGCTTGGCCGGCCCTCGGGGAAATGAGCAGTTCTTC. Residues: CASSLAGPRGNEQFF.

This clone was observed a handful of times. V usage is TRBV5-1 and J usage is TRBJ1-6; D might be TRBD1 (6 bases). The CDR3 sequence is 16 residues long. Looked up from germline, CDR1 is SGHRS and CDR2 is YFSETQ. V was shortened by 6 bases and J by 7 bases, with 20 bases between the two germline ends. CDR3 sequence: CASTPLGGQGNSPLHF. The CDR3 bases are TGCGCCAGCACCCCCTTGGGGGGGCAGGGGAATTCACCCCTCCACTTT.

V usage is TRBV7-9 and J usage is TRBJ1-6; weak D call: TRBD1 (6 bases). Germline V gene lookup returns CDR1 SEHNR and CDR2 FQNEAQ (reference sequence). V lost 5 bases and J lost 7, with 18 bases in between. The CDR3 spans 16 residues. The CDR3 DNA reads as TGTGCCAGCAGCGTAAGTTGGGGGGCAGAAAATTCACCCCTCCACTTT. Translated, it gives CASSVSWGAENSPLHF. Combining the CDR3 with reference TRBV7-9 and TRBJ1-6 gives the whole variable domain DTGVSQNPRHKITKRGQNVTFRCDPISEHNRLYWYRQTLGQGPEFLTYFQNEAQLEKSRLLSDRFSAERPKGSFSTLEIQRTEQGDSAMYLCASSVSWGAENSPLHFGNGTRLTVT.

V and J are TRBV7-9 and TRBJ1-4, with D tentatively TRBD1 (5 bases). Trimming left V 11 bases short and J 4 bases short, with 20 bases between. CDR1 is SEHNR and CDR2 is FQNEAQ in the germline V gene (reference sequence). The CDR3 is 15 residues long. DNA for the CDR3: TGTGCCCTTACACCGGGGCCCACTCTTAATGAAAAACTGTTTTTT. This sequence encodes CALTPGPTLNEKLFF. Full variable domain (missing parts from reference TRBV7-9 and TRBJ1-4): DTGVSQNPRHKITKRGQNVTFRCDPISEHNRLYWYRQTLGQGPEFLTYFQNEAQLEKSRLLSDRFSAERPKGSFSTLEIQRTEQGDSAMYLCALTPGPTLNEKLFFGSGTQLSVL.

CDR3 amino acids: CATSGTNYEQYF. Here the CDR3 DNA reads TGTGCCACCTCCGGGACAAACTACGAGCAGTACTTC. The chain is built from TRBV11-2 and TRBJ2-7, with D possibly being TRBD1 (6 bases). CDR1 and CDR2 from the germline V gene are SGHAT and FQNNGV. Between the trimmed V and J ends, which lost 10 bases and 3 bases, there was a span of 13 bases. CDR3 size: 12 residues.

This clone was detected only once. CDR3 sequence: CASSYSVQSNQPQHF. CDR3 coding DNA: TGTGCCAGCAGTTACTCGGTACAGTCCAATCAGCCCCAGCATTTT. This chain connects TRBV6-5 to TRBJ1-5; D remains unclear. Germline CDR1 and CDR2: MNHEY and SVGAGI. The V and J ends lost 0 bases and 3 bases respectively, with 9 bases between them. CDR3 length equals 15 residues.

This clone has just one count. This chain connects TRBV28 to TRBJ2-7, with 8 nucleotides matching TRBD2. V shed 4 bases, J shed 0 bases, and the junction held 5 bases outside the gene matches. This CDR3 has 15 amino acids. Germline lookup yields CDR1 MDHEN and CDR2 SYDVKM. The CDR3 DNA reads TGTGCCAGCAGTTCGTCCGGGACTAGCTCCTACGAGCAGTACTTC. Its translation is CASSSSGTSSYEQYF. The variable domain in full, completed from reference TRBV28 and TRBJ2-7, reads DVKVTQSSRYLVKRTGEKVFLECVQDMDHENMFWYRQDPGLGLRLIYFSYDVKMKEKGDIPEGYSVSREKKERFSLILESASTNQTSMYLCASSSSGTSSYEQYFGPGTRLTVT.

This clone appeared once. The genes are TRBV7-2 and TRBJ1-5, with D maybe TRBD1 (6 bases). The ends were cut back, 4 bases at V and 9 bases at J, with 10 bases in the middle. Germline CDR1 is SGHTA and CDR2 is FQGNSA. This CDR3 is 12 amino acids long. The CDR3 loop reads CASSSQGLPQHF. CDR3 bases: TGTGCCAGCAGCTCACAGGGACTGCCCCAGCATTTT.

V and J are TRBV28 and TRBJ2-7, with 10 bases that match TRBD1. The V segment lost 6 bases and the J segment 4 bases; nucleotides outside the gene matches: 9. Germline V gene lookup returns CDR1 MDHEN and CDR2 SYDVKM. The CDR3 loop spans 15 amino acids. CDR3 nucleotide sequence: TGTGCCAGCAGCCCCCCCGGGACAGGGGCTTACGAGCAGTACTTC. Translation: CASSPPGTGAYEQYF.

This clone was observed a few times. The rearrangement joins TRBV9 to TRBJ1-5; D ambiguous. CDR3 length: 13 amino acids. Germline V gene sequence: CDR1 SGDLS, CDR2 YYNGEE. The germline V and J ends were trimmed by 4 bases and 15 bases, with 20 bases remaining between them. The CDR3 DNA follows: TGTGCCAGCAGCCGGGAGATGGACGGTTGGCGGCATTTT. Protein product: CASSREMDGWRHF.